This T cell receptor (beta chain) was identified during a study of T cell repertoires in cytomegalovirus infection. Study results and limitations: HLA-C-restricted TCR beta clonotypes specific for CMV led the ex vivo response.

V dropped 7 bases and J dropped 4; count of bases not matched to a gene: 3. The germline CDR1 and CDR2 sequences are SGHTA and FQGNSA. The CDR3 has 14 residues. MiXCR was run by TCRdb on the reads, yielding one entry per CDR3 protein. This table holds approximately 34,000 distinct CDR3 sequences, just over 50% found once. Comment on this clonotype: Its target is unknown.

The receptor's source is a human donor in good health (CMV status not recorded). Some clones in this sample may be carry-over from other donors' samples. The material sequenced was CD8+ T cells from cultured PBMCs, taken from culture after CMV antigen stimulation. The V call is TRBV7-2, the J call TRBJ2-3, with 12 bases aligning to TRBD2. CDR3 in DNA: TGTGCCAGCATGACTAGCGGGGGCCCAGATACGCAGTATTTT. This codes for CASMTSGGPDTQYF.